These T cell receptor beta chains were read from a single sample in a study of T cell changes during pregnancy in multiple sclerosis. The assay was immunoSEQ multiplex PCR, and TCRdb's table has in-frame clones only and misses some. This repertoire shows about 34,000 clones, approximately 91% found once; its top ten account for around 4.8%. This material consisted of peripheral blood, taken in the second trimester of pregnancy. The receptors come from a female donor in good health, enrolled as a control in a pregnancy study. Both conserved end residues are part of each CDR3. D genes are given only for firm matches. The size field is filled for only some rows; it gives once, few, many or a size class.

TRBV2	NA	TRBJ1-2	NA	CASSVTDYGGNGYTF	TGTGCCAGCAGTGTTACAGATTATGGAGGAAATGGCTACACCTTC
TRBV15	NA	TRBJ1-6	TRBD1	CATSRVGDRGSPLHF	TGTGCCACCAGCAGAGTCGGGGACAGGGGGTCACCCCTCCACTTT
TRBV11-2	NA	TRBJ1-3	TRBD1	CASSGTGSSGNTIYF	TGTGCCAGCAGCGGGACAGGTTCCTCTGGAAACACCATATATTTT
TRBV6-5	NA	TRBJ1-4	NA	CASGLGGAEKLFF	TGTGCCAGCGGCCTCGGGGGGGCCGAAAAACTGTTTTTT
TRBV4-2	NA	TRBJ2-1	NA	CASSQDRGEQFF	TGTGCCAGCAGCCAAGATAGGGGTGAGCAGTTCTTC
TRBV11-3	NA	TRBJ2-2	TRBD2	CASSGTRNTGELFF	TGTGCCAGCAGCGGGACTAGAAACACCGGGGAGCTGTTTTTT
TRBV30	once	TRBJ2-7	TRBD2	CAWRLAGPYYEQYF	TGTGCCTGGAGATTAGCGGGACCCTACTACGAGCAGTACTTC
TRBV27	NA	TRBJ2-1	NA	CASSSGGGGNEQFF	TGTGCCAGCAGTTCTGGGGGGGGCGGCAATGAGCAGTTCTTC
TRBV30	NA	TRBJ1-6	TRBD1	CAWGGTGHSPLHF	TGTGCCTGGGGGGGGACAGGTCATTCACCCCTCCACTTT
TRBV7-9	NA	TRBJ2-3	NA	CASSLVKDSRTDTQYF	TGTGCCAGCAGCTTAGTGAAGGACAGTCGCACAGATACGCAGTATTTT
TRBV5-1	NA	TRBJ2-1	NA	CASSLGELISYNEQFF	TGCGCCAGCAGCTTGGGTGAGTTAATCTCCTACAATGAGCAGTTCTTC
TRBV7-2	NA	TRBJ1-4	NA	CASSSWTALNEKLFF	TGTGCCAGCAGCTCGTGGACAGCCCTCAATGAAAAACTGTTTTTT
TRBV5-1	NA	TRBJ2-1	TRBD2	CASSFSQLLAGLKDNEQFF	TGCGCCAGCAGCTTTTCACAGCTCCTAGCGGGATTAAAGGACAATGAGCAGTTCTTC
TRBV6-1	NA	TRBJ2-7	TRBD1	CASSETGTGGHGQYF	TGTGCCAGCAGTGAAACGGGAACAGGGGGCCACGGGCAGTACTTC
TRBV7-2	NA	TRBJ2-7	TRBD2	CASSLTRLAGASYEQYF	TGTGCCAGCAGCTTAACCCGACTAGCGGGGGCCTCCTACGAGCAGTACTTC
TRBV20-1	NA	TRBJ1-1	NA	CSAVQNTEAFF	TGCAGTGCCGTACAGAACACTGAAGCTTTCTTT
TRBV6-6	NA	TRBJ1-5	TRBD1	CASNPDRVQPQHF	TGTGCCAGCAATCCGGACAGGGTACAGCCCCAGCATTTT
TRBV27	NA	TRBJ2-3	NA	CASSRLDWESTDTQYF	TGTGCCAGCAGCCGGCTGGACTGGGAAAGCACAGATACGCAGTATTTT
TRBV6-1	NA	TRBJ2-7	TRBD1	CASSPTGGAYEQYF	TGTGCCAGCAGTCCGACAGGGGGCGCTTACGAGCAGTACTTC
TRBV2	NA	TRBJ1-5	NA	CASSQRDNQPQHF	TGTGCCAGCAGCCAACGGGATAATCAGCCCCAGCATTTT
TRBV19	NA	TRBJ1-1	NA	CASSIRRTEAFF	TGTGCCAGTAGTATAAGGCGGACTGAAGCTTTCTTT
TRBV19	NA	TRBJ1-6	NA	CASSLDGSSYNSPLHF	TGTGCCAGTAGTCTCGACGGGAGCTCCTATAATTCACCCCTCCACTTT
TRBV5-4	NA	TRBJ1-4	NA	CASSSRVSNEKLFF	TGTGCCAGCAGCTCCAGGGTCAGTAATGAAAAACTGTTTTTT
TRBV5-1	NA	TRBJ2-7	NA	CASSLPGQTYEQYF	TGCGCCAGCAGCCTACCGGGACAAACTTACGAGCAGTACTTC
TRBV28	NA	TRBJ1-4	TRBD1	CASLMLGTGEKLFF	TGTGCCAGCCTTATGTTGGGGACAGGTGAAAAACTGTTTTTT
TRBV11-2	medium-sized	TRBJ1-3	NA	CASSSTRVGGNTIYF	TGTGCCAGCAGCTCCACGCGGGTGGGCGGAAACACCATATATTTT
TRBV11-3	NA	TRBJ2-2	NA	CASSLSAGELFF	TGTGCCAGCAGCTTATCGGCCGGGGAGCTGTTTTTT
TRBV11-2	NA	TRBJ2-1	TRBD2	CASSPNPDMVASGYNEQFF	TGTGCCAGCAGCCCGAATCCGGATATGGTGGCTAGCGGGTACAATGAGCAGTTCTTC
TRBV6-4	NA	TRBJ2-1	TRBD1	CASSAGQGAPNEQFF	TGTGCCAGCAGCGCGGGACAGGGGGCGCCCAATGAGCAGTTCTTC
TRBV19	once	TRBJ2-1	TRBD2	CASSILGLAGGYNEQFF	TGTGCCAGTAGTATACTGGGACTAGCGGGAGGATACAATGAGCAGTTCTTC
TRBV11-2	NA	TRBJ2-7	NA	CASSLGASHEQYF	TGTGCCAGCAGCTTAGGGGCGTCCCACGAGCAGTACTTC